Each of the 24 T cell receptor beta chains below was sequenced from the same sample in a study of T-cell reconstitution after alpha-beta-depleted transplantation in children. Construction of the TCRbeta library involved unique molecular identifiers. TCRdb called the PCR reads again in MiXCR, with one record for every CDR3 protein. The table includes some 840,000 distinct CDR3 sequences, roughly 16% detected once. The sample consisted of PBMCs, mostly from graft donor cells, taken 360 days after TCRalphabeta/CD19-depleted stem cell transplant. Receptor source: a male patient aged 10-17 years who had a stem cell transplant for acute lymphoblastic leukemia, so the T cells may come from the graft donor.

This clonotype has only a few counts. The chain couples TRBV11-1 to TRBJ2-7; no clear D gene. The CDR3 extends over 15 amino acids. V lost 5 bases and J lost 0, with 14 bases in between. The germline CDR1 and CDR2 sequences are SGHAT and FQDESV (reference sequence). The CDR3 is CASSPESRASYEQYF. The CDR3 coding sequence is TGTGCCAGCAGCCCGGAGTCACGAGCCTCCTACGAGCAGTACTTC.

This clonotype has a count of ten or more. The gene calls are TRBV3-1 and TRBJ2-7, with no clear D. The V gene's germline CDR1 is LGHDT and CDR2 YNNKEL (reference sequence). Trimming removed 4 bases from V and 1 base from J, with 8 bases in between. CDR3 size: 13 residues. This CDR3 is CASSPRQSYEQYF. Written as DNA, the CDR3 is TGTGCCAGCAGCCCCCGACAATCCTACGAGCAGTACTTC.

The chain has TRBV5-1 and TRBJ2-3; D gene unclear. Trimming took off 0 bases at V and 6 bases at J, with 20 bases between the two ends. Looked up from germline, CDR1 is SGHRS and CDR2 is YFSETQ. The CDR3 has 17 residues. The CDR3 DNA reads TGCGCCAGCAGCTTGGCCCCGGTAGGCGGTAGCCCGGATACGCAGTATTTT. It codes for CASSLAPVGGSPDTQYF.

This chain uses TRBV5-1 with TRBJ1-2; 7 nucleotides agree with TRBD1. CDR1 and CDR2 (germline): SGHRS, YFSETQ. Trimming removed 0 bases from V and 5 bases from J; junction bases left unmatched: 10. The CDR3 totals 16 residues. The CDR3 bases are TGCGCCAGCAGCTTGGAGCTGACAGGGATGATTTATGGCTACACCTTC. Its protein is CASSLELTGMIYGYTF. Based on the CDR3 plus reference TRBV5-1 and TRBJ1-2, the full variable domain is KAGVTQTPRYLIKTRGQQVTLSCSPISGHRSVSWYQQTPGQGLQFLFEYFSETQRNKGNFPGRFSGRQFSNSRSEMNVSTLELGDSALYLCASSLELTGMIYGYTFGSGTRLTVV.

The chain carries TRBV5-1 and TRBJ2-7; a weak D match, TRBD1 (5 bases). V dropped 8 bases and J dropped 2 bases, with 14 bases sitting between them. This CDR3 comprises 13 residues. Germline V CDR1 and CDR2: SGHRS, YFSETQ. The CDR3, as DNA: TGCGCCAGTGGGGTCGACAGAACCTACGAGCAGTACTTC. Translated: CASGVDRTYEQYF.

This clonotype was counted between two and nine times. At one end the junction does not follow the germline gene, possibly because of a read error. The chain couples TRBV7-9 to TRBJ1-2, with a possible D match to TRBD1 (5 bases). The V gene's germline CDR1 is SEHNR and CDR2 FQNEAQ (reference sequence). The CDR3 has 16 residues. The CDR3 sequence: CASRLAYEGDEYGYTF. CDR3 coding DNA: TGTGCCAGCAGGTTAGCGTACGAAGGGGATGAGTATGGCTACACCTTC.

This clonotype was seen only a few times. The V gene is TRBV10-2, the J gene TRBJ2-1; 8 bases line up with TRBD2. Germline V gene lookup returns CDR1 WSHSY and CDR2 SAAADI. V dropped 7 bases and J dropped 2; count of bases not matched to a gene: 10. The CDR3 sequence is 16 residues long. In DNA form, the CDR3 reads TGCGCCAGCATTCCCCTGGGGGGACTAGCCTACAATGAGCAGTTCTTC. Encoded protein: CASIPLGGLAYNEQFF.

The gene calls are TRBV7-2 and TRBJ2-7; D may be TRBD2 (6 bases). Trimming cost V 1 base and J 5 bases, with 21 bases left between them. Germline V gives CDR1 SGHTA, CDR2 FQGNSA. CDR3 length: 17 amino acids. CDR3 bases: TGTGCCAGCAGCTTAGGAGGCCCGGGACTCAGTTCCAACGAGCAGTACTTC. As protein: CASSLGGPGLSSNEQYF.

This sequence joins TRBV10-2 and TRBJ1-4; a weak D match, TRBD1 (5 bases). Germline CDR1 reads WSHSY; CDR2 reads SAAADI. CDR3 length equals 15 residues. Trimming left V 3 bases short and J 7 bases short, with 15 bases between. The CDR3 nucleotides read TGCGCCAGCAGTGACAGGGTATTGTTTGCTGAAAAACTGTTTTTT. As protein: CASSDRVLFAEKLFF.

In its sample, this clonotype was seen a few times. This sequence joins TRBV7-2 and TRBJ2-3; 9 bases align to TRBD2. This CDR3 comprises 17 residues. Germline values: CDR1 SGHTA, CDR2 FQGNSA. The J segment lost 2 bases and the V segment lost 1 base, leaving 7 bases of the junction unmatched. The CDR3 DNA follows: TGTGCCAGCAGCTTAGTAGGCGGCGGGAGGGTCACAGATACGCAGTATTTT. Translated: CASSLVGGGRVTDTQYF.

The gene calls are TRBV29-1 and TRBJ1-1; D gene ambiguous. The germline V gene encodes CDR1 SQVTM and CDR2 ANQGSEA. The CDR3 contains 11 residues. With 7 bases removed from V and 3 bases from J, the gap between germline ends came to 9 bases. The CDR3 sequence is CSARSYTEAFF. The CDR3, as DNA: TGCAGCGCGAGGTCCTACACTGAAGCTTTCTTT.

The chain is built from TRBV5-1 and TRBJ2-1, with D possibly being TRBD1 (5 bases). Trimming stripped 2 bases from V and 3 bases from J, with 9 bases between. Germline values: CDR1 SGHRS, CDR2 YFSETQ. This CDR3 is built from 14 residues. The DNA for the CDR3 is TGCGCCAGCAGCTTACAGGCAGGCTACAATGAGCAGTTCTTC. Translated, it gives CASSLQAGYNEQFF. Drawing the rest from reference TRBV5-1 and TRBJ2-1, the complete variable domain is KAGVTQTPRYLIKTRGQQVTLSCSPISGHRSVSWYQQTPGQGLQFLFEYFSETQRNKGNFPGRFSGRQFSNSRSEMNVSTLELGDSALYLCASSLQAGYNEQFFGPGTRLTVL.

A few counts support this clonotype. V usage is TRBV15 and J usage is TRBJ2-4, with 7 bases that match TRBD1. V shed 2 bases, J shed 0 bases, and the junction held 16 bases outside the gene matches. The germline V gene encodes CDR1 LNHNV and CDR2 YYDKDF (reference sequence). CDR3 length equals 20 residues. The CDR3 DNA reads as TGTGCCACCAGCAGATCCCCAGGGACAGAGATGAACCTAGCCAAAAACATTCAGTACTTC. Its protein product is CATSRSPGTEMNLAKNIQYF.

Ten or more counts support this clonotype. The CDR3 loop reads CSARSCQGLLSNQPQHF. Written as DNA, the CDR3 is TGCAGTGCTAGATCCTGTCAGGGTCTGCTTAGCAATCAGCCCCAGCATTTT. The chain joins TRBV20-1 to TRBJ1-5; a weak D match, TRBD1 (5 bases). The ends were cut back, 2 bases at V and 0 bases at J, with 17 bases in the middle. Germline CDR1 and CDR2: DFQATT and SNEGSKA (reference sequence). CDR3 length equals 17 residues.

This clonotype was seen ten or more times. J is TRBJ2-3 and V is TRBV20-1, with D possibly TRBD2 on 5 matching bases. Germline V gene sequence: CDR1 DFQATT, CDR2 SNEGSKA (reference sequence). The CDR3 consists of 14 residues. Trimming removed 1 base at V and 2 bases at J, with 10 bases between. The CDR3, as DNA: TGCAGTGCTAGAGTGCGCGGGTTCACAGATACGCAGTATTTT. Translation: CSARVRGFTDTQYF.

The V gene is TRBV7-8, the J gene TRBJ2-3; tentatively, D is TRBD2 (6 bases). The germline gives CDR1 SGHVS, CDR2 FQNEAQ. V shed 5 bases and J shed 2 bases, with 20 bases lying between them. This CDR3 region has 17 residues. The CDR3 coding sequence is TGTGCCAGCAGCCGGTCGCGGTTGGGGAGGCACACAGATACGCAGTATTTT. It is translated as CASSRSRLGRHTDTQYF.

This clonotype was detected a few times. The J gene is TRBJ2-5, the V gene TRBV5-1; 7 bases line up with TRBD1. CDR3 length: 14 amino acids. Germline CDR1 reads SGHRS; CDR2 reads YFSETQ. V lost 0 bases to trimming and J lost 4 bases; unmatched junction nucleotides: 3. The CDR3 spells CASSLVKGAETQYF. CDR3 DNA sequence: TGCGCCAGCAGCTTGGTTAAGGGGGCAGAGACCCAGTACTTC.

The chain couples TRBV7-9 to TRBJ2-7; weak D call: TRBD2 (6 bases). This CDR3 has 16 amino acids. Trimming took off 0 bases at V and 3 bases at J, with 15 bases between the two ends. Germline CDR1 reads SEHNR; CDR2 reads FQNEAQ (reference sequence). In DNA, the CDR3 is TGTGCCAGCAGCTTAGCCTCGACTAGGAGGTACTACGAGCAGTACTTC. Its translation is CASSLASTRRYYEQYF.

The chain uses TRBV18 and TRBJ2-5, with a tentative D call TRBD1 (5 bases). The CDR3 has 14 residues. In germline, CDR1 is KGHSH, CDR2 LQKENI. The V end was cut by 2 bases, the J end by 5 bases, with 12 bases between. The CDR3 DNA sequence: TGTGCCAGCTCACCATCGCAGGGAAGGGAGACCCAGTACTTC. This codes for CASSPSQGRETQYF.

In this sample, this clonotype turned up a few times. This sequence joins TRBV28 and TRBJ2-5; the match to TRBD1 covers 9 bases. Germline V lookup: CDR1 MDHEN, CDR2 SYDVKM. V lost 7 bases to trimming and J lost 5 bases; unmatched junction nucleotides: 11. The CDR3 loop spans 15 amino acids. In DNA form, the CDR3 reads TGTGCCAGCAACCCCCGGGGACAGGGATGGGAGACCCAGTACTTC. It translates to CASNPRGQGWETQYF.

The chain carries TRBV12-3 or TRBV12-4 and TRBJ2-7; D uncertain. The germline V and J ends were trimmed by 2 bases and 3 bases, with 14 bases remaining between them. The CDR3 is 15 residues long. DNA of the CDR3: TGTGCCAGCAGTTTATTAGGGCTTGGTGGCTACGAGCAGTACTTC. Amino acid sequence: CASSLLGLGGYEQYF.

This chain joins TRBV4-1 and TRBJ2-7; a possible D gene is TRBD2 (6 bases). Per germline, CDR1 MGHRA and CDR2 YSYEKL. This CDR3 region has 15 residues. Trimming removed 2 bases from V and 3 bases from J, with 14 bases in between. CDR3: CASSQPGLGFYEQYF. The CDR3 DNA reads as TGCGCCAGCAGCCAACCGGGACTGGGCTTCTACGAGCAGTACTTC.

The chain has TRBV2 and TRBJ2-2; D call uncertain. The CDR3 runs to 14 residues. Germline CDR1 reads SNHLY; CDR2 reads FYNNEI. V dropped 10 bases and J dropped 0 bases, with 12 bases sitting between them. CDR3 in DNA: TGTGCCATCCCCGGGCCTACGAACACCGGGGAGCTGTTTTTT. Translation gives CAIPGPTNTGELFF.

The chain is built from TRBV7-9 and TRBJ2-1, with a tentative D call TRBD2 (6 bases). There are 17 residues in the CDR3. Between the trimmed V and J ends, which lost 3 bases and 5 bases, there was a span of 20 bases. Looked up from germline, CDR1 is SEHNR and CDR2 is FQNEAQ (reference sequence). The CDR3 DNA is TGTGCCAGCAGCTTGTCCAATCTAGCGCAAATCGACAATGAGCAGTTCTTC. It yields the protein CASSLSNLAQIDNEQFF.